This T cell receptor (beta chain) was captured by sequencing in a study of blood T cell repertoires in COVID-19. Study overall: Donors in the United States, Italy and Spain gave samples during acute or convalescent COVID-19. The analysed material was cDNA or gDNA that came from T cells, B-cell-depleted T cells, or PBMCs.

Source study methods: Counts of nucleated cells, estimated from reference gene primer amplification, were obtained. Assay used: immunoSEQ multiplex PCR; TCRdb lists only in-frame clones, some missing. That table gives V, J and clone size, and the DNA gave D and trimming. This table holds tens of thousands of clones, roughly 80% found once. The V and J ends lost 2 bases and 1 base respectively, with 11 bases between them. The CDR3 consists of 15 residues. Germline CDR1 and CDR2: LNHDA and SQIVND (reference sequence). This clonotype originated in a man in his 60s with acute or convalescent COVID-19. The chain is built from TRBV19 and TRBJ1-1; D is perhaps TRBD1 (6 bases). Sequencing was done on a sample of peripheral blood. CDR3 sequence reads: CASSIWSTGNTEAFF. As DNA, the CDR3 is TGTGCCAGTAGTATATGGTCGACAGGGAACACTGAAGCTTTCTTT.